This entry features one T cell receptor beta chain sequence. The junction shows a germline mismatch at one end, possibly a read error. Authors' methods: Using reference gene primer amplification, nucleated cell counts were estimated. Sequencing was performed with immunoSEQ multiplex PCR; in TCRdb, only in-frame clones are kept and a portion is missing. Clone size and V and J calls were adopted from that table, with D and trimming inferred from the DNA. The sample comprises 260,000 or so clones, approximately 89% of which are singletons, and roughly 1.2% rests with the top ten. This specimen belongs to a study of blood T cell repertoires in COVID-19. Turning to the study itself: From the United States, Italy and Spain came samples of acute and convalescent COVID-19.

Germline V lookup: CDR1 SSHAT, CDR2 FNYEAQ (reference sequence). The CDR3 length is 15 residues. The chain recombines TRBV7-7 with TRBJ2-5; no firm D call. The source is a woman aged 40 to 50 with acute COVID-19. Input material: PBMCs or T cells enriched from blood (not recorded which). The CDR3 DNA sequence: TGTGCTAGCAGCTTAGTTTATGGCAGCCAAGAGACCCAGTACTTC. Translated: CASSLVYGSQETQYF.